This TCR beta chain is from a study of T cell repertoires in cytomegalovirus infection. TCRdb used MiXCR to reprocess the reads, holding one entry per CDR3 protein. Of about 740,000 distinct CDR3 sequences listed, roughly 33% are singletons. This clonotype has a count of ten or more. Its antigen remains unidentified. The trim removed 2 bases at V and 5 bases at J, leaving 4 bases unmatched. The CDR3 length is 14 residues. Germline V gene data show CDR1 as MNHNY and CDR2 as SVGAGI (reference sequence). The V gene is TRBV6-6, the J gene TRBJ2-5, with TRBD1 matching 8 bases. The input for sequencing was cultured PBMCs, taken from culture after CMV antigen stimulation. The TCR sequence derives from a human donor in good health (CMV status not recorded). Some clones in this sample may be carry-over from other donors' samples. The CDR3 DNA is TGTGCCAGCAGTTACAGCAGGGGGCAGGAGACCCAGTACTTC. Protein: CASSYSRGQETQYF.